Shown below are 8 T cell receptor beta chains from a single sample sequenced in a study of blood T cell repertoires in COVID-19. Measured with immunoSEQ multiplex PCR; TCRdb has only the in-frame clones, and not every one. Counted here are around 150,000 clones, about 89% occurring once; the ten biggest clones make up approximately 3%. Sequencing was performed on peripheral blood. All receptors derive from a man aged 60-69 years with acute or convalescent COVID-19.

This clone was seen more than once but under ten times. V is TRBV7-9 and J is TRBJ2-7; TRBD2 aligns across 7 bases. The V gene end was trimmed by 4 bases and the J gene end by 6 bases; junction bases not matched to a gene: 3. The CDR3 is made up of 12 amino acids. Germline-derived CDR1 and CDR2 are SEHNR and FQNEAQ (reference sequence). CDR3 region: CASSSLASEQYF. The CDR3 bases are TGTGCCAGCAGCTCACTAGCGTCCGAGCAGTACTTC.

The rearrangement links TRBV24-1 to TRBJ1-2; TRBD1 matches at 11 bases. Germline loops: CDR1 KGHDR, CDR2 SFDVKD. The V segment lost 4 bases and the J segment 8 bases; nucleotides outside the gene matches: 11. This CDR3 comprises 16 residues. In DNA, the CDR3 is TGTGCCACCAGTGAGGCCGGGACAGGGGGGATGAAGGGCTACACCTTC. Amino acid sequence: CATSEAGTGGMKGYTF.

The J gene is TRBJ1-2, the V gene TRBV6-1; 8 nucleotides match TRBD1. Germline V gene data show CDR1 as MNHNS and CDR2 as SASEGT. The CDR3 contains 15 residues. V lost 2 bases to trimming and J lost 4 bases; unmatched junction nucleotides: 6. CDR3 loop: CASSELQGVSYGYTF. In nucleotides, the CDR3 is TGTGCCAGCAGTGAATTACAGGGGGTCTCCTATGGCTACACCTTC.

This clone was detected a few times. This chain uses TRBV3-1 (or the pseudogene TRBV3-2) with TRBJ2-3, with 8 bases matching TRBD2. With 2 bases clipped from V and 3 bases from J, the junction kept 7 bases outside the gene matches. This CDR3 has 16 amino acids. CDR1 LGHDT and CDR2 YNNKEL come from the germline V gene (reference sequence). CDR3 region: CASSQIGGGETDTQYF. CDR3 coding DNA: TGTGCCAGCAGCCAAATCGGGGGGGGCGAAACAGATACGCAGTATTTT.

This clone was seen more than once but under ten times. The chain links TRBV3-1 (or the pseudogene TRBV3-2) to TRBJ2-1; 8 bases match TRBD2. There are 16 residues in the CDR3. The germline CDR1 and CDR2 sequences are LGHDT and YNNKEL (reference sequence). J was trimmed by 4 bases and V by 4 bases; bases with no gene match: 9. The CDR3, as DNA: TGTGCCAGCAGCCGCCCACCGGGGGGGGCTTACAATGAGCAGTTCTTC. The encoded protein is CASSRPPGGAYNEQFF.

The chain joins TRBV9 to TRBJ2-1; 12 bases fit TRBD2. In germline, CDR1 is SGDLS, CDR2 YYNGEE. The CDR3 runs to 16 residues. Trimming removed 0 bases from V and 5 bases from J; junction bases left unmatched: 3. CDR3 nucleotides: TGTGCCAGCAGCGTAGTTCTAGCGGGGGGGAACAATGAGCAGTTCTTC. Its protein product is CASSVVLAGGNNEQFF.

V and J are TRBV3-1 (or the pseudogene TRBV3-2) and TRBJ1-3; perhaps TRBD1 as D (6 bases). This CDR3 spans 16 amino acids. Germline values: CDR1 LGHDT, CDR2 YNNKEL (reference sequence). V was cut by 2 bases and J by 3 bases, with 14 bases left in between. Here the CDR3 reads CASSQKTGPSGNTIYF. CDR3 nucleotides: TGTGCCAGCAGCCAAAAAACAGGGCCCAGTGGAAACACCATATATTTT.

The chain combines TRBV4-3 with TRBJ2-7, with TRBD2 matching 8 bases. Trimming at V came to 4 bases and at J to 4 bases, leaving 9 bases not matched to a gene. Germline V gene data show CDR1 as LGHNA and CDR2 as YSLEER. The CDR3 consists of 15 residues. The CDR3 loop is CASSPQRGGLYEQYF. CDR3 bases: TGCGCCAGCAGCCCCCAACGGGGGGGCCTATACGAGCAGTACTTC.